The present entry profiles one T cell receptor beta chain with its context. The data were taken from a study of blood T cell repertoires in COVID-19. Study in general: Samples representing acute and convalescent COVID-19 were sourced from the United States, Italy and Spain. Sources were T cells, B-cell-depleted T cells, or PBMCs; the material itself was cDNA or gDNA.

Participants spanned ages about 18 to 90 years and resided in 20 to 30 US areas. V was clipped by 6 bases and J by 8 bases; unmatched bases: 4. CDR3 length: 14 residues. The germline CDR1 and CDR2 sequences are MNHEY and SMNVEV (reference sequence). Per the authors' pipeline: Amplifying reference gene primers gave estimates of nucleated cell counts. Profiled with immunoSEQ multiplex PCR; TCRdb holds only in-frame clones, not every one. Clone size and the V and J calls come from that table; the DNA yielded D and trimming. The table lists about 200,000 clones, approximately 80% of them singletons. The sequence was obtained from a woman in her forties or fifties with acute COVID-19. The rearrangement uses TRBV27 and TRBJ1-6; 10 nucleotides line up with TRBD1. The specimen sequenced was PBMCs or T cells enriched from blood (not recorded which). The CDR3: CASSPGTGDSPLHF. The CDR3 DNA is TGTGCCAGCAGCCCTGGGACAGGGGATTCACCCCTCCACTTT.